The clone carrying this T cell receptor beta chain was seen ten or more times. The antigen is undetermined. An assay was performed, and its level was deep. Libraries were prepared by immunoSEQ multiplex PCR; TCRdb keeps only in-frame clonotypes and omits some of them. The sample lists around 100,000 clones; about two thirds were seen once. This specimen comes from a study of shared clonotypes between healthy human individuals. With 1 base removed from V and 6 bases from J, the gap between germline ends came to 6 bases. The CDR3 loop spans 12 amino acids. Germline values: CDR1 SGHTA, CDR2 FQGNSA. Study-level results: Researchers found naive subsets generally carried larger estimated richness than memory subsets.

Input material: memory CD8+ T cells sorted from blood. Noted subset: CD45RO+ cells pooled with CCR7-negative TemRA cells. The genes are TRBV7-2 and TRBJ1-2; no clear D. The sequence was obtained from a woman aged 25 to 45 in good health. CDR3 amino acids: CASSLDGHGYTF. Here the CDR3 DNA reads TGTGCCAGCAGCTTAGACGGCCATGGCTACACCTTC.